This T cell receptor beta chain was recovered during a study of blood T cell repertoires in COVID-19. Original handling: Estimated nucleated cell counts came from reference gene primer amplification. Clones were read by immunoSEQ multiplex PCR, and TCRdb kept only the in-frame ones, dropping some. D and trimming come from the DNA, and the V and J calls and clone size come from that table. The data contain fewer than 120,000 clones, just over 75% of them seen just once; the ten biggest clones take up roughly 3.8%. Trimming at V came to 6 bases and at J to 6 bases, leaving 10 bases not matched to a gene. The CDR3 totals 15 residues. Germline lookup yields CDR1 MDHEN and CDR2 SYDVKM.

The TCR comes from a woman of 80 years or more with acute or convalescent COVID-19. The rearrangement joins TRBV28 to TRBJ1-5, with 8 bases matching TRBD1. The sample consisted of peripheral blood. CDR3 sequence (DNA): TGTGCCAGCAGCCGACTAACAGGGGGAGGTCAGCCCCAGCATTTT. Translating gives CASSRLTGGGQPQHF.